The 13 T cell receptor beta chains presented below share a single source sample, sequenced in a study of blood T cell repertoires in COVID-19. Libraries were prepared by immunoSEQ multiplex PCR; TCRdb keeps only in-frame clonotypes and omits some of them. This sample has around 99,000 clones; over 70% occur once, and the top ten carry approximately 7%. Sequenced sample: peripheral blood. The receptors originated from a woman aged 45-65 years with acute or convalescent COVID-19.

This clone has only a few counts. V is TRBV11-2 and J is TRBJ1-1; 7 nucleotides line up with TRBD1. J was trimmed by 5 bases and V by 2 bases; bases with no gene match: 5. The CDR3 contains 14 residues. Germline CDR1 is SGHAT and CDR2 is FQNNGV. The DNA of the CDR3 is TGTGCCAGCAGCTTAAGGGGGCACCGGACTGAAGCTTTCTTT. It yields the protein CASSLRGHRTEAFF.

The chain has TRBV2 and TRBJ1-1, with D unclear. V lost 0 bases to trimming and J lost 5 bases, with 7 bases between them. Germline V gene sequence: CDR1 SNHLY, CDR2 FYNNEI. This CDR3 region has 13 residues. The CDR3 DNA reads TGTGCCAGCAGTGAAGCGCGAGGAACTGAAGCTTTCTTT. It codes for CASSEARGTEAFF.

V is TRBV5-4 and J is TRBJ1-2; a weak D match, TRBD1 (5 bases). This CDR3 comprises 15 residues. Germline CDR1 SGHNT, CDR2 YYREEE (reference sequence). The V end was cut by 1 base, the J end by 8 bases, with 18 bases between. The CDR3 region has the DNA TGTGCCAGCAGCTTGTCCCGACAGACAACTATCGGCTACACCTTC. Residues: CASSLSRQTTIGYTF.

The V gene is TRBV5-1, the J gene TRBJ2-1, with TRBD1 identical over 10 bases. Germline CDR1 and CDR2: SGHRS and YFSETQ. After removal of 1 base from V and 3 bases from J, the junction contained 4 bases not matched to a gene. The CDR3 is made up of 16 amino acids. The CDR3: CASSLSGQGIYNEQFF. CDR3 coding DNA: TGCGCCAGCAGCTTGTCGGGACAGGGGATCTACAATGAGCAGTTCTTC.

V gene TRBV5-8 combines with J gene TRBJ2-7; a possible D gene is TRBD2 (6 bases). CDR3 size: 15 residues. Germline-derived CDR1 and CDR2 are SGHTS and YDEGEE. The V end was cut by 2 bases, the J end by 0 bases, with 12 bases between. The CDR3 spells CASSFGGVYSYEQYF. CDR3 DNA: TGTGCCAGCAGCTTCGGAGGGGTCTACTCCTACGAGCAGTACTTC. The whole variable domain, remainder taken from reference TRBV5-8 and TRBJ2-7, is EAGVTQSPTHLIKTRGQQATLRCSPISGHTSVYWYQQALGLGLQFLLWYDEGEERNRGNFPPRFSGRQFPNYSSELNVNALELEDSALYLCASSFGGVYSYEQYFGPGTRLTVT.

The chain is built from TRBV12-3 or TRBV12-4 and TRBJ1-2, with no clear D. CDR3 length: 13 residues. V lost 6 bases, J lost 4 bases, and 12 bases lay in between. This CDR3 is CASRIQEGYGYTF. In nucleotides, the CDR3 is TGTGCCAGCAGAATTCAGGAGGGCTATGGCTACACCTTC.

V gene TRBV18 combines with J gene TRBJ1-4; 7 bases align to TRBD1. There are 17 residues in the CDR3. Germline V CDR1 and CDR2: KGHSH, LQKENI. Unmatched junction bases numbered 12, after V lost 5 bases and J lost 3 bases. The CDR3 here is CASSANPSTGSNEKLFF. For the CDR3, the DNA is TGTGCCAGCTCAGCGAATCCGTCGACAGGGTCTAATGAAAAACTGTTTTTT.

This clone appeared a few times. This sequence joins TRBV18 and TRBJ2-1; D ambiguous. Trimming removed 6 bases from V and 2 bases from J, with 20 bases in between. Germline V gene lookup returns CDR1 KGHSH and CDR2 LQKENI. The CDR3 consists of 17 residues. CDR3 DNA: TGTGCCAGCTCGCTATCCGGTACCTCAATTACCTACAATGAGCAGTTCTTC. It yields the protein CASSLSGTSITYNEQFF. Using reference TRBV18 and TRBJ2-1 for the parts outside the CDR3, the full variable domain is NAGVMQNPRHLVRRRGQEARLRCSPMKGHSHVYWYRQLPEEGLKFMVYLQKENIIDESGMPKERFSAEFPKEGPSILRIQQVVRGDSAAYFCASSLSGTSITYNEQFFGPGTRLTVL.

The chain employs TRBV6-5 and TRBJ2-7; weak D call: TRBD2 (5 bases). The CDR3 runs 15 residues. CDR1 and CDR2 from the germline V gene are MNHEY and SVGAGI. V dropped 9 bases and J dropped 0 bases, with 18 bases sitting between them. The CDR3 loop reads CASDSGFRGSYEQYF. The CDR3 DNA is TGTGCCAGTGACTCGGGGTTTCGGGGCTCCTACGAGCAGTACTTC.

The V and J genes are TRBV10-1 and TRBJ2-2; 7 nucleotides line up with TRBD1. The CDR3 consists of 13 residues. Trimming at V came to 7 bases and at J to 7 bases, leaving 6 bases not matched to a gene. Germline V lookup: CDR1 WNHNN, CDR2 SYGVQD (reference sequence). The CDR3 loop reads CASNQQGNGELFF. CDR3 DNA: TGCGCCAGCAACCAACAGGGGAACGGGGAGCTGTTTTTT.

This CDR3 reads CASSVLPNQPQHF. DNA for the CDR3: TGTGCCAGCAGCGTCCTACCTAATCAGCCCCAGCATTTT. V usage is TRBV6-5 and J usage is TRBJ1-5; D unresolved. This CDR3 is built from 13 residues. V gave up 6 bases and J gave up 4 bases, with 10 bases separating them. Germline CDR1 and CDR2: MNHEY and SVGAGI.

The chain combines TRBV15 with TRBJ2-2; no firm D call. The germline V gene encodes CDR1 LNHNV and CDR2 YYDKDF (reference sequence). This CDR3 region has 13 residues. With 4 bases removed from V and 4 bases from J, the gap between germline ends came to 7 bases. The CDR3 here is CATSTSVTGELFF. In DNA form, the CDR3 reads TGTGCCACCAGCACCTCTGTCACCGGGGAGCTGTTTTTT.

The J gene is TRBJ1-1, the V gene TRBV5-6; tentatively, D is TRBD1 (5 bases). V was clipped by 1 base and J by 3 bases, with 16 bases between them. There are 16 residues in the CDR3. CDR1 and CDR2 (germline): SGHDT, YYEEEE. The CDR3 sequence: CASSLLGGSGDTEAFF. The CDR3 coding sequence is TGTGCCAGCAGCTTGTTGGGTGGATCGGGGGACACTGAAGCTTTCTTT.